This note documents a single TCR beta chain sequence. TCRdb's table, derived via immunoSEQ multiplex PCR, lists solely in-frame clones and lacks some. The sample carries under 200,000 clones, 84% recorded once. These data come from a study of blood T cell repertoires in COVID-19. Study overall: From T cells, B-cell-depleted T cells, or PBMCs came the material, which was cDNA or gDNA.

Germline CDR1 reads MNHEY; CDR2 reads SMNVEV (reference sequence). This CDR3 spans 14 amino acids. The ends were cut back, 2 bases at V and 2 bases at J, with 10 bases in the middle. The age range of participants was 18 to 89 years, with residence in about 25 US areas. Cohorts were assigned according to the clinical history that participants reported. Before being deemed recovered, Cohort 3 donors had two negative PCRs, clearance, or symptom resolution. The chain has TRBV27 and TRBJ2-7; possibly TRBD1 for D (6 bases). The source is a man in his forties or fifties who had recovered from COVID-19. Material for sequencing was PBMCs or T cells enriched from blood (not recorded which). The CDR3 DNA follows: TGTGCCAGCAGTTTAAGGGGGACCGCCTACGAGCAGTACTTC. This gives the protein CASSLRGTAYEQYF.